This TCR beta chain was captured by sequencing in a study of regulatory T cells in long-lasting Graves disease. Points on this clonotype: Its cognate antigen is unknown. It differs at one base from a far larger clone, so likely a read error.

According to the study, TCR beta libraries were built with iRepertoire HTBI primers and CDR3-region Arm-PCR. TCRdb recomputed calls from the multiplex PCR reads with MiXCR, one row per CDR3 protein. The sample carries about 540,000 distinct CDR3 sequences, approximately 12% recorded once. Findings and limits, study-wide: Persistent Graves' patients showed reduced TCR diversity versus newly diagnosed patients.

Time point: newly diagnosed GD, antithyroid drugs for less than 3 months. PBMCs were the source of the RNA used for TCR sequencing. Germline V lookup: CDR1 MDHEN, CDR2 SYDVKM. Trimming left V 3 bases short and J 7 bases short, with 19 bases between. The CDR3 length is 15 residues. Another study also made use of these data, one on T cells in Graves' hyperthyroidism and ophthalmopathy. Per that study: Criteria for exclusion of patients were uncontrolled infection, other autoimmune disease, pregnancy or lactation. Carried out on the TCR CDR3, a first-round RT-PCR used the HTBI primer set. In simple terms, a model built on 13 V-J features told ophthalmopathy apart from stable hyperthyroidism.

This chain connects TRBV28 to TRBJ2-7; D remains ambiguous. Specimen: peripheral blood mononuclear cells (PBMCs), collected at new diagnosis, from a patient treated with antithyroid drugs. This TCR came from a man aged 30 to 39 with Graves disease. CDR3 sequence: CASSFTGGKYNEQYF. The CDR3 DNA sequence: TGTGCCAGCAGTTTCACGGGTGGGAAATACAATGAGCAGTACTTC.